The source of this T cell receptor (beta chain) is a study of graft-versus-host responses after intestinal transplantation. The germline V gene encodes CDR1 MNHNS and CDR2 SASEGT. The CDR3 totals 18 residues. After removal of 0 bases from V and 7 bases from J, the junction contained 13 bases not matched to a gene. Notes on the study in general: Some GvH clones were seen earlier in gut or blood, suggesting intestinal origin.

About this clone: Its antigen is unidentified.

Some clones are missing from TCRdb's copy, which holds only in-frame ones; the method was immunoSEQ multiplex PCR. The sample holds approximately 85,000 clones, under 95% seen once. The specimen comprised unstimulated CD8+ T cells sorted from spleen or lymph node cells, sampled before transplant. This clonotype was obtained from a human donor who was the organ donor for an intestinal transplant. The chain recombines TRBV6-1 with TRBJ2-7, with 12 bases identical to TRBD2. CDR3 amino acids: CASSEARLAGGIWEEQYF. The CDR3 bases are TGTGCCAGCAGTGAAGCACGGCTAGCGGGGGGGATCTGGGAGGAGCAGTACTTC.